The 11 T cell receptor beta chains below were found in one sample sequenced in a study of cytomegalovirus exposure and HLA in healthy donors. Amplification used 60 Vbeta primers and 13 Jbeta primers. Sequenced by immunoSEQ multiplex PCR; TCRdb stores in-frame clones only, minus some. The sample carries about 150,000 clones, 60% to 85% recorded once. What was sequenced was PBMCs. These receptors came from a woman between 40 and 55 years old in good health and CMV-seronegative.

The CDR3 DNA reads as TGTGCCAGCAGTGGGGCCGTCGGCGGGAGTTACTACAATGAGCAGTTCTTC. This codes for CASSGAVGGSYYNEQFF. The chain carries TRBV5-4 and TRBJ2-1; 7 nucleotides agree with TRBD2. The V segment lost 5 bases and the J segment 3 bases; nucleotides outside the gene matches: 14. CDR3 size: 17 residues. Germline CDR1 SGHNT, CDR2 YYREEE (reference sequence).

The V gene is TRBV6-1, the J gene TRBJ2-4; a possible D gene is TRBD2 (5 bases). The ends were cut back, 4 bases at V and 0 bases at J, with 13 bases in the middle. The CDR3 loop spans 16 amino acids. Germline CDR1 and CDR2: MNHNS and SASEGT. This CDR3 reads CASSALGSIAKNIQYF. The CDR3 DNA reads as TGTGCCAGCAGTGCACTAGGGTCTATAGCCAAAAACATTCAGTACTTC.

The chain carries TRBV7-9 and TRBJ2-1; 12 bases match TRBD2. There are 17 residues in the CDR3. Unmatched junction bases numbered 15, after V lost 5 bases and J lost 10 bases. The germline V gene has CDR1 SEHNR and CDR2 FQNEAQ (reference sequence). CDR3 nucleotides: TGTGCCAGCAGCCCGCCAATGCTAGCGGGAGGGCCAAAAGAGCAGTTCTTC. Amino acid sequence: CASSPPMLAGGPKEQFF.

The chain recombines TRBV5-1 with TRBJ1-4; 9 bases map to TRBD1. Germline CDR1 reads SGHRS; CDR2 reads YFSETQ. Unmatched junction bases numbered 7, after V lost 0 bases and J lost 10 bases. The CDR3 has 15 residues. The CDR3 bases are TGCGCCAGCAGCTTGGCCGAGGGACAGGGTGGAAAACTGTTTTTT. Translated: CASSLAEGQGGKLFF. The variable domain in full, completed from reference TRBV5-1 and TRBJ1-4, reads KAGVTQTPRYLIKTRGQQVTLSCSPISGHRSVSWYQQTPGQGLQFLFEYFSETQRNKGNFPGRFSGRQFSNSRSEMNVSTLELGDSALYLCASSLAEGQGGKLFFGSGTQLSVL.

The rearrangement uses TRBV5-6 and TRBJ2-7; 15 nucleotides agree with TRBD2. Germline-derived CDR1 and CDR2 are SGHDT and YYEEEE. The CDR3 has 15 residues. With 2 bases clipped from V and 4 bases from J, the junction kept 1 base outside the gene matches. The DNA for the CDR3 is TGTGCCAGCAGCTTTGGACTAGCGGGAGGGTACGAGCAGTACTTC. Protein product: CASSFGLAGGYEQYF.

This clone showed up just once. The DNA for the CDR3 is TGTGCCAGCAGCTTCCGGACTAGCGGGAGAGGAGACATTCAGTACTTC. Protein: CASSFRTSGRGDIQYF. This chain uses TRBV7-8 with TRBJ2-4, with 13 bases lining up with TRBD2. The CDR3 loop spans 16 amino acids. Unmatched junction bases numbered 7, after V lost 3 bases and J lost 8 bases. The germline V gene encodes CDR1 SGHVS and CDR2 FQNEAQ.

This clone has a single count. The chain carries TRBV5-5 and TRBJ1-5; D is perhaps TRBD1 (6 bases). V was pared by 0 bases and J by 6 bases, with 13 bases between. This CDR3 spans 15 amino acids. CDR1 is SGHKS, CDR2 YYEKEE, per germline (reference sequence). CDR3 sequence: CASSLEPGRGQPQHF. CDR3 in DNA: TGTGCCAGCAGCTTGGAGCCTGGCAGGGGTCAGCCCCAGCATTTT.

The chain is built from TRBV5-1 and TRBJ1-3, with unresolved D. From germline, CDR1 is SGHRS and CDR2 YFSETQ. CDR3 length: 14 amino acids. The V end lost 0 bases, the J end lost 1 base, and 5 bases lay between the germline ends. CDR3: CASSLGASGNTIYF. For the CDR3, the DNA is TGCGCCAGCAGCTTGGGGGCTTCTGGAAACACCATATATTTT. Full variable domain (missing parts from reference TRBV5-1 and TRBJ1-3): KAGVTQTPRYLIKTRGQQVTLSCSPISGHRSVSWYQQTPGQGLQFLFEYFSETQRNKGNFPGRFSGRQFSNSRSEMNVSTLELGDSALYLCASSLGASGNTIYFGEGSWLTVV.

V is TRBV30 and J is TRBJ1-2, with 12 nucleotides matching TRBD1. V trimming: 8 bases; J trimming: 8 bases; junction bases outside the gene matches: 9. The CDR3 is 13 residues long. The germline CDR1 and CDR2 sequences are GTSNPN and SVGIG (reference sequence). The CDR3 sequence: CAGKGQGARGYTF. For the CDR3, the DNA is TGTGCCGGGAAGGGACAGGGGGCGCGGGGCTACACCTTC.

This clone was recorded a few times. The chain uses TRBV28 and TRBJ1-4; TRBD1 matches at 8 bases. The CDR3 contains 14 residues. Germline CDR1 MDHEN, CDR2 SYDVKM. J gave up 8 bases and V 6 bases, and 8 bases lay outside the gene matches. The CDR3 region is CASSPGQVIEKLFF. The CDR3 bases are TGTGCCAGCAGCCCGGGACAGGTCATAGAAAAACTGTTTTTT.

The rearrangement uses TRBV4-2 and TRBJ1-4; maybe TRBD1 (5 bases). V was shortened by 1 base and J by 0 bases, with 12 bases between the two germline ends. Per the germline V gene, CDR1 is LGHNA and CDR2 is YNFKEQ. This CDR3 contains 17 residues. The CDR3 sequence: CASSQVSGGATNEKLFF. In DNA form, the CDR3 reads TGTGCCAGCAGCCAAGTATCTGGAGGGGCAACTAATGAAAAACTGTTTTTT.